This T cell receptor beta chain was sequenced in a study of OX40 agonist ivuxolimab in advanced cancers. The data were produced by immunoSEQ multiplex PCR, yet TCRdb's version contains in-frame clones alone and is incomplete. This table holds about 66,000 clones, roughly four fifths found once. Study-level points and caveats: CD8+ T cells were the subset that, on average, had more expanded clones than CD4+. Some patients without response likewise showed low normalized clonal expansion.

On this clone: Antigen: not known.

The V end lost 4 bases, the J end lost 0 bases, and 10 bases lay between the germline ends. Germline-derived CDR1 and CDR2 are MNHNY and SVGAGI (reference sequence). This CDR3 is built from 15 residues. Samples of blood were obtained at baseline, on cycle 4 day 1, and on cycle 7 day 1. The rearrangement links TRBV6-6 to TRBJ1-3; D not certain. The sequence was obtained from an adult with an advanced solid tumor such as melanoma, head and neck, liver or kidney cancer. The source material was CD4+ or CD8+ T cells sorted from blood, sampled in a trial of the OX40 agonist ivuxolimab. The CDR3 sequence is CASSSAARSGNTIYF. The CDR3 nucleotides are TGTGCCAGCAGTTCCGCGGCTCGCTCTGGAAACACCATATATTTT.